This record looks at one TCR beta chain sequence and its context. The antigen is not known. The data derive from a study of T cell responses to AZD1222 COVID-19 vaccine. Assay used: immunoSEQ multiplex PCR; TCRdb lists only in-frame clones, some missing. The repertoire consists of 160,000 or so clones, with around nine tenths occurring once and the leading ten covering around 5.9%. Findings and limits, study-wide: Spike was spanned by vaccine-associated CD4 TCRs, with dominance at 160-218 and 743-854. No day 14 peak samples; only post-peak repertoires were characterized. Baseline serostatus was positive in only a handful of AZD1222 recipients.

Deletions cut 7 bases from V and 7 bases from J, with 17 bases between. The CDR3 contains 15 residues. Per germline, CDR1 LNHDA and CDR2 SQIVND (reference sequence). Sample: peripheral blood, taken on day 0 of AZD1222 vaccination. V is TRBV19 and J is TRBJ1-6, with D maybe TRBD1 (6 bases). The sequence was obtained from an adult in good health. The CDR3 loop reads CASTRRGDRNSPLHF. The CDR3 bases are TGTGCCAGTACCAGAAGGGGCGACAGGAATTCACCCCTCCACTTT.